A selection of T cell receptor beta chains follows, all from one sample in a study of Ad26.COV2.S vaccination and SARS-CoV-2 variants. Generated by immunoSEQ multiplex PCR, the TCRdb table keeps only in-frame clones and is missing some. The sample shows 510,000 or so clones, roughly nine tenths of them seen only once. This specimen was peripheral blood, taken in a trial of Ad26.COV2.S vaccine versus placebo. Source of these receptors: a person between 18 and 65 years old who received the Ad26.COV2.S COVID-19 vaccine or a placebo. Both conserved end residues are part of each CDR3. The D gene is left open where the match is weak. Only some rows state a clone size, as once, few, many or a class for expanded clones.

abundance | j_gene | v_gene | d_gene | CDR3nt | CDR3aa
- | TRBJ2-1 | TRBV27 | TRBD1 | TGTGCCAGCAGTCCCGACAGGGCTTCGCAGTTCTTC | CASSPDRASQFF
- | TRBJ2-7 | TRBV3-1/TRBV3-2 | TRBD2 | TGTGCCAGCAGCCGTCAGACTAGCGGGAGACCCTACGAGCAGTACTTC | CASSRQTSGRPYEQYF
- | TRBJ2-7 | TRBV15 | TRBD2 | TGTGCCACCAGCAGAGGAGGTGGACGGGAGGGATACTACGAGCAGTACTTC | CATSRGGGREGYYEQYF
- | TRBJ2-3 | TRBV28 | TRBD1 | TGTGCCAGCAGGGGACAGGCAGATACGCAGTATTTT | CASRGQADTQYF
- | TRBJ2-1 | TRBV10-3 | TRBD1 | TGTGCCATCAGTCGGGACAGGGAGGTGTTTGAGTTCTTC | CAISRDREVFEFF
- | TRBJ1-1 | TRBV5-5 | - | TGTGCCAGCAGCTTGGCTCTCTTTCGGGGGGACACTGAAGCTTTCTTT | CASSLALFRGDTEAFF
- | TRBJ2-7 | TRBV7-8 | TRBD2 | TGTGCCAGCAGCTTCGCTGGGACTAGCGGGACTGGCGAGCAGTACTTC | CASSFAGTSGTGEQYF
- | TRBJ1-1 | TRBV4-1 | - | TGCGCCAGCAGCCAAGAGACGGGAATGATGAACACTGAAGCTTTCTTT | CASSQETGMMNTEAFF
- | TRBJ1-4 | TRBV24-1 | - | TGTGCCACCAGTGAGCCGGGACGGGACGAAAAACTGTTTTTT | CATSEPGRDEKLFF
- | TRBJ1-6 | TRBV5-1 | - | TGCGCCAGCAGCTTGGGTGCAGGGTATTCACCCCTCCACTTT | CASSLGAGYSPLHF
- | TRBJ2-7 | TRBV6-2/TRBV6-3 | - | TGTGCCAGCAGTTACAGTCCTCCGGGAGCTACCGAGCAGTACTTC | CASSYSPPGATEQYF
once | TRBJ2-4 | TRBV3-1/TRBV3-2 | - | TGTGCCAGCAGCCAAGCGACCACCCTGAAAAACATTCAGTACTTC | CASSQATTLKNIQYF
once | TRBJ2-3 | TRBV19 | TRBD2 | TGTGCCAGTAGTTTGATTAGCGGGTCCACAGATACGCAGTATTTT | CASSLISGSTDTQYF
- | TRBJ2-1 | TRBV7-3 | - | TGTGCCAGCCGCTTGGGGTTGGGCGATGAGCAGTTCTTC | CASRLGLGDEQFF
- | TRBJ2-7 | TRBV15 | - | TGTGCCACCAGCAGAGGAGGAGGGTTAACCGAGCAGTACTTC | CATSRGGGLTEQYF
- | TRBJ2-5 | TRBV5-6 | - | TGTGCCAGCAGCTTGGCTCTTGTCAGAAAAGAGACCCAGTACTTC | CASSLALVRKETQYF
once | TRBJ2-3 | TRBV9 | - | TGTGCCAGCAGCGCACAAGTTGCCACAGATACGCAGTATTTT | CASSAQVATDTQYF
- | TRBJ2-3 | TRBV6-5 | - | TGTGCCAGCAGTTCCCCCCGGGGGAACACAGATACGCAGTATTTT | CASSSPRGNTDTQYF
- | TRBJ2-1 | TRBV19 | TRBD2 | TGTGCCAGTAGCCCCACCCTCTCTAGCGGGAGGGACCATGAGCAGTTCTTC | CASSPTLSSGRDHEQFF
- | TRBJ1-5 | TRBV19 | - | TGTGCCAGCCGCAGAGACTATAGCAATCAGCCCCAGCATTTT | CASRRDYSNQPQHF
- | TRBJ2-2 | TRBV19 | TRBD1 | TGTGCCAGTAGTTCGCAGGGGGCTTTGATCGGGGAGCTGTTTTTT | CASSSQGALIGELFF
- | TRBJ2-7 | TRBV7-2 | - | TGTGCCAGCAGCCTGCAGTACGAGCAGTACTTC | CASSLQYEQYF
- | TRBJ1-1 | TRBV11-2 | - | TGTGCCAGCAGCTTAGATCGACGAGGCGGAATGAACACTGAAGCTTTCTTT | CASSLDRRGGMNTEAFF
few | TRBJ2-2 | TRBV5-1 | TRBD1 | TGCGCCAGCAGCGACGGGACAGGGGGCGCCACACCCACCGGGGAGCTGTTTTTT | CASSDGTGGATPTGELFF
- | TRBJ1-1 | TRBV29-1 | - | TGCAGCGTTCTTCCTAACACTGAAGCTTTCTTT | CSVLPNTEAFF
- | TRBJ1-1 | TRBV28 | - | TGTGCCTCCCAGTTGAGGGCCACTGAAGCTTTCTTT | CASQLRATEAFF
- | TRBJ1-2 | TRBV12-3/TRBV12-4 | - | TGTGCCAGCAGGGTGACAGCTAACTATGGCTACACCTTC | CASRVTANYGYTF
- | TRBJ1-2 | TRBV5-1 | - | TGCGCCAGCAGCCGTGATCCCGGAGCTATCTATGGCTACACCTTC | CASSRDPGAIYGYTF
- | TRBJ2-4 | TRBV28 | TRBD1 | TGTGCCAGCCTGGACAGGGTGAACCTAAACATTCAGTACTTC | CASLDRVNLNIQYF
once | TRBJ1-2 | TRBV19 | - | TGTGCCAGTAGTATGGACGTATATGGCTACACCTTC | CASSMDVYGYTF
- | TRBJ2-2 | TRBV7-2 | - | TGTGCCAGCACCAATGGGCCGAACACCGGGGAGCTGTTTTTT | CASTNGPNTGELFF
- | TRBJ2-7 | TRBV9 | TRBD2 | TGTGCCAGCAGCCCCCAGAGGACTAGCGGGAGTGACGAGCAGTACTTC | CASSPQRTSGSDEQYF
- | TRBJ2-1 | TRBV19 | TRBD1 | TGTGCCAGTAGTATAGGACAGGGTAAATTCTTC | CASSIGQGKFF
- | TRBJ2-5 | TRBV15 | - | TGTGCCACCAGCAGAGCGTCCGCCAGGGCCGAGACCCAGTACTTC | CATSRASARAETQYF
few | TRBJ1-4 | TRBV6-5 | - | TGTGCCAGCAGTTACGACGGACGGGCGGAAAAACTGTTTTTT | CASSYDGRAEKLFF
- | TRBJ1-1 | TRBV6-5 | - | TGTGCCAGCAGTCCAGGGATCCGGGTGAACACTGAAGCTTTCTTT | CASSPGIRVNTEAFF
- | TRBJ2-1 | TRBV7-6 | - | TGTGCCAGCAGCTTAGGTTGGGGGGCTTATGAGCAGTTCTTC | CASSLGWGAYEQFF
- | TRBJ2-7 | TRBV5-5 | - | TGTGCCAGCAGCCTGGAGGGCTACTACGAGCAGTACTTC | CASSLEGYYEQYF
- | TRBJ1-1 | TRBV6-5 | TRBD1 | TGTGCCAGCAGTTACCAGGGACAGGGAAGCACTGAAGCTTTCTTT | CASSYQGQGSTEAFF
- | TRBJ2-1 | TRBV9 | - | TGTGCCAGCAGCGTAGGACGGCTGTCCTACAATGAGCAGTTCTTC | CASSVGRLSYNEQFF
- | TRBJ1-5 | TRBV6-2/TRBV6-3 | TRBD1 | TGTGCCAGCAGTCCGGGACAGGGCCCGAATCAGCCCCAGCATTTT | CASSPGQGPNQPQHF
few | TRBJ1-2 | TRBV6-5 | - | TGTGCCACCCAAGAGGGGTTTCCTCCGTTTAAGGGCTACACCTTC | CATQEGFPPFKGYTF
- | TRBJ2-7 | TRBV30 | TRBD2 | TGTGCCTGGGGCCCTAGCGGGAGATCCTACGAGCAGTACTTC | CAWGPSGRSYEQYF
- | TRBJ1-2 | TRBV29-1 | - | TGCAGCGTTGAAGATCGCTCACAGTATGAAGGCTACACCTTC | CSVEDRSQYEGYTF
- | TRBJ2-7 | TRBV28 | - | TGTGCCAGCAGTGGCTACGAGCAGTACTTC | CASSGYEQYF
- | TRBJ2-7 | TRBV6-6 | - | TGTGCCAGCAGCCCTCCCAATCGAGAGCAGTACTTC | CASSPPNREQYF
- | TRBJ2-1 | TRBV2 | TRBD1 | TGTGCCAGCAGTGAAGCCAGGGGGCTCTACAATGAGCAGTTCTTC | CASSEARGLYNEQFF
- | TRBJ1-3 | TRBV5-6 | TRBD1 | TGTGCCAGCAGCGCGGACAGGGGAAGTGGAAACACCATATATTTT | CASSADRGSGNTIYF
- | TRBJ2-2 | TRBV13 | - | TGTGCCAGCAGCCTACAGGGCGGCGGGGAGCTGTTTTTT | CASSLQGGGELFF
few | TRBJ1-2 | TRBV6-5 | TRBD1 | TGTGCCAGCAGAGACAGGGAGGACTATGGCTACACCTTC | CASRDREDYGYTF
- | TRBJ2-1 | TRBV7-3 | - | TGTGCCAGCAGCTTAAAGGGCGGTCCGCCGTACAATGAGCAGTTCTTC | CASSLKGGPPYNEQFF
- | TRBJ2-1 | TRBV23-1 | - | TGCGCCAGCAGTGCTCCTGCAGCATACAATGAGCAGTTCTTC | CASSAPAAYNEQFF
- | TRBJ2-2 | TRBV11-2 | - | TGTGCCAGCAGCTTAATCAGGGCCGGGGAGCTGTTTTTT | CASSLIRAGELFF
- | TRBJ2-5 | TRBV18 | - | TGTGCCAGCTCACCATTCCCCTCGGCGGTCCAAGAGACCCAGTACTTC | CASSPFPSAVQETQYF